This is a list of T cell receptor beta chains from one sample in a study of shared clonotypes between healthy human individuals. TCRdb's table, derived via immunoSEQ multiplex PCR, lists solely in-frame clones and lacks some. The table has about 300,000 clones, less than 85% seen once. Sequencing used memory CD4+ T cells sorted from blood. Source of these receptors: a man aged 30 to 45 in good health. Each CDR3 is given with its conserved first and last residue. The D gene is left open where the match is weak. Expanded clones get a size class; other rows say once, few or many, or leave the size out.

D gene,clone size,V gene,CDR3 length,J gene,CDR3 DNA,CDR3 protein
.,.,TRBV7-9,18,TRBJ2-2,TGTGCCAGCAGCTTAAGACAGGAGAAAATGGGGAACACCGGGGAGCTGTTTTTT,CASSLRQEKMGNTGELFF
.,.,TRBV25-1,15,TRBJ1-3,TGTGCCAGCGCCGAGACAGCTATCTCTGGAAACACCATATATTTT,CASAETAISGNTIYF
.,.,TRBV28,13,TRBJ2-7,TGTGCCAGCACGGGCGGCGTTGGTAGGGAGCAGTACTTC,CASTGGVGREQYF
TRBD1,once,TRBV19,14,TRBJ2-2,TGTGCCAGTACTCCGGACAGGGAAGTCGGGGAGCTGTTTTTT,CASTPDREVGELFF
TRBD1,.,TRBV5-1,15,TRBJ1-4,TGCGCCAGCAGCCGGGACAGCGGGCTAGGCGAAAAACTGTTTTTT,CASSRDSGLGEKLFF
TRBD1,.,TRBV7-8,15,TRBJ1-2,TGTGCCAGCAGCTTAGCGGGGGGACAGGGGCCTGGCTACACCTTC,CASSLAGGQGPGYTF
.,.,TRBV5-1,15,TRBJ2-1,TGCGCCAGCAGCTCAGACTCTGGGACCTACAATGAGCAGTTCTTC,CASSSDSGTYNEQFF
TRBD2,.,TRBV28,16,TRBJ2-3,TGTGCCAGCAGCCACGGACTAGCGGGAGGCACAGATACGCAGTATTTT,CASSHGLAGGTDTQYF
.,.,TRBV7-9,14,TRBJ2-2,TGTGCCAGCAGCTTAGCGGGTGGAACCGGGGAGCTGTTTTTT,CASSLAGGTGELFF
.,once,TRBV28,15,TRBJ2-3,TGTGCCATTTTAGAGGGCACCTCTAGCACAGATACGCAGTATTTT,CAILEGTSSTDTQYF
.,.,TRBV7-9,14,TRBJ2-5,TGTGCCAGCAGCTTAGTAACAGGAGGGGAGACCCAGTACTTC,CASSLVTGGETQYF
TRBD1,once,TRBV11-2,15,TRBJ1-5,TGTGCCAGCAGCTTAGGGGACAGGGGTAATCAGCCCCAGCATTTT,CASSLGDRGNQPQHF
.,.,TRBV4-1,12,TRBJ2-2,TGCGCCAGCAGCCAAGTTCCCGGGGAGCTGTTTTTT,CASSQVPGELFF
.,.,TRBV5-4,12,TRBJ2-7,TGTGCCAGCAGCTTGGAGGGTAACGAGCAGTACTTC,CASSLEGNEQYF
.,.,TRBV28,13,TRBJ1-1,TGTGCCATCGTGGGACGGAAATTCACTGAAGCTTTCTTT,CAIVGRKFTEAFF
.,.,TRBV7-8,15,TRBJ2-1,TGTGCCAGCAGCCCCAGTGCGGGACAGTACAATGAGCAGTTCTTC,CASSPSAGQYNEQFF
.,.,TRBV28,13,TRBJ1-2,TGTGCCAGCGCTCCGGGACGACGCTATGGCTACACCTTC,CASAPGRRYGYTF
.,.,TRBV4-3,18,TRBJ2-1,TGCGCCAGCAGCCAAGGACCCTATGGCCAAGCCGCGGGCAATGAGCAGTTCTTC,CASSQGPYGQAAGNEQFF
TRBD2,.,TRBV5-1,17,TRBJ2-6,TGCGCCAGCAGCTTAGCGGGGATGAGCTCTGGGGCCAACGTCCTGACTTTC,CASSLAGMSSGANVLTF
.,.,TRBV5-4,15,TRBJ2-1,TGTGCCAGCCGCCGGGGAGAGGGAGCCTACAATGAGCAGTTCTTC,CASRRGEGAYNEQFF
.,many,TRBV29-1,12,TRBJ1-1,TGCAGCGGTGAGGAGCTGAACACTGAAGCTTTCTTT,CSGEELNTEAFF
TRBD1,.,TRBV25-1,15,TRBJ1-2,TGTGCCAGCAGTGGAGACAGGGGGGAGGGCTATGGCTACACCTTC,CASSGDRGEGYGYTF
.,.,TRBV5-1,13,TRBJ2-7,TGCGCCAGCAGCTTGGTGGGGAACTACGAGCAGTACTTC,CASSLVGNYEQYF
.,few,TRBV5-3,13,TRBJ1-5,TGTGCCAGAAGCTTGGAGGGCTATCAGCCCCAGCATTTT,CARSLEGYQPQHF
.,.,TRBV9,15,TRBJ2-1,TGTGCCAGCAGCGTAGTGGGGTTGGCCTACAATGAGCAGTTCTTC,CASSVVGLAYNEQFF
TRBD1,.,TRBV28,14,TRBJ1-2,TGTGCCTGCTGGACTCGACAGGGTCTACAGGGCTACACCTTC,CACWTRQGLQGYTF
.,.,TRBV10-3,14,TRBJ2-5,TGTGCCATCAGTGAGCAGGCAGGGCAAGAGACCCAGTACTTC,CAISEQAGQETQYF
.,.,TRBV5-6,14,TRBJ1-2,TGTGCCAGCAGCTTGGGAGCCCCCAGAAGTGGCTACACCTTC,CASSLGAPRSGYTF
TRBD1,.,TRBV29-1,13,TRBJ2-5,TGCAGCGTTGACCAAGGACAGGGAGAGACCCAGTACTTC,CSVDQGQGETQYF
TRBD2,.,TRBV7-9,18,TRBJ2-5,TGTGCCAGCAGCTTAGATGGTTTAGCGGGAGGTTCGGGAGAGACCCAGTACTTC,CASSLDGLAGGSGETQYF
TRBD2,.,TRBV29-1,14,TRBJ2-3,TGCAGCGTTGAAGTAGCGGGAGTAACAGATACGCAGTATTTT,CSVEVAGVTDTQYF
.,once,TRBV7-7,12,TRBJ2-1,TGTGCCAGCAGCTCGACCGGAGATGAGCAGTTCTTC,CASSSTGDEQFF
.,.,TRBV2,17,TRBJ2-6,TGTGCCAGCAGTGACGCACAGGGAAGTAGTGGGGCCAACGTCCTGACTTTC,CASSDAQGSSGANVLTF
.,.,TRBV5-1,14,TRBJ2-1,TGCGCCAGCAGCCATCAATCCGCGAGGGGGAAGCAGTTCTTC,CASSHQSARGKQFF
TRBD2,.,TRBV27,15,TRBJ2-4,TGTGCCAGCAGCACTAGACTAGCGGGAAGAAACATTCAGTACTTC,CASSTRLAGRNIQYF
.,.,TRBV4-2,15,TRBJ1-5,TGTGCCAGCAGCCAAGGGACCGCTAAGAATCAGCCCCAGCATTTT,CASSQGTAKNQPQHF
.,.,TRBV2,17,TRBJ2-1,TGTGCCACTTTAAACGGGTTCTACAGGGTGGTCGAGATGGAGCAGTTCTTC,CATLNGFYRVVEMEQFF
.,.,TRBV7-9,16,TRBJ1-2,TGTGCCAGCAGCTTCACGGTCCAGGGACTTCACTATGGCTACACCTTC,CASSFTVQGLHYGYTF
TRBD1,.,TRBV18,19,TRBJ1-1,TGTGCCAGCTCCCCAGGGACAGACCCACCAAATACATTGAACACTGAAGCTTTCTTT,CASSPGTDPPNTLNTEAFF
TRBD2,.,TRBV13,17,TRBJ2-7,TGTGCCAGCAGCCAATCTCGTCCTGGGGCGGGAGTATACGAGCAGTACTTC,CASSQSRPGAGVYEQYF
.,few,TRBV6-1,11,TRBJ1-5,TGTGCCAGCGGGCCCAGGGAGGCCCAGCATTTT,CASGPREAQHF
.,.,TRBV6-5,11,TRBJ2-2,TGTGCCAGCAGCCCTAGGGGGGAGCTGTTTTTT,CASSPRGELFF
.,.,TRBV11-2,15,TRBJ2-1,TGTGCCAGCAGCTTCTTTCTTTCTGAAAACAATGAGCAGTTCTTC,CASSFFLSENNEQFF
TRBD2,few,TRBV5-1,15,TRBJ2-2,TGCGCCAGCAGCTTGGGGACTAGTCCCCCCGGGGAGCTGTTTTTT,CASSLGTSPPGELFF
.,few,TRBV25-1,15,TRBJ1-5,TGTGCCAGCAGTGAAGGAGGGGGTGGCAATCAGCCCCAGCATTTT,CASSEGGGGNQPQHF
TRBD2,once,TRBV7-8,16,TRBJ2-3,TGTGCCAGCAGCCCCGGGGTAGCGGGAGGCACAGATACGCAGTATTTT,CASSPGVAGGTDTQYF